This T cell receptor (beta chain) was found in a study of tumour-infiltrating T cells in Burkitt lymphoma. Whole-study context: Repertoire clonality predicted overall and progression-free survival.

The CDR3 has 14 amino acids. The V and J ends lost 6 bases and 2 bases, in that order; junction bases with no gene match: 1. From germline, CDR1 is ENHRY and CDR2 SYGVKD. Method: immunoSEQ multiplex PCR; TCRdb's copy keeps in-frame clones and lacks some. The table shows approximately 5,000 clones, with over 9% occurring only once. J is TRBJ1-2 and V is TRBV10-3; 12 bases are shared with TRBD1. This TCR was sampled from a human donor with diffuse large B-cell lymphoma. The sample was tumor tissue. CDR3 nucleotide sequence: TGTGCCATCAGGGGGACAGGGGGCAACTATGGCTACACCTTC. Translation gives CAIRGTGGNYGYTF.